These 12 T cell receptor beta chains share one sample of origin, sequenced in a study of blood T cell repertoires in COVID-19. Sequencing was performed with immunoSEQ multiplex PCR; in TCRdb, only in-frame clones are kept and a portion is missing. Here the sample spans more than 300,000 clones, nearly 90% being singletons. The source material was PBMCs or T cells enriched from blood (not recorded which). The source of these receptors is a woman aged 25 to 39 who had recovered from COVID-19.

This chain links TRBV9 with TRBJ1-2; 10 bases fit TRBD1. The germline CDR1 and CDR2 sequences are SGDLS and YYNGEE. With V trimmed by 1 base and J by 8 bases, 8 bases remained unmatched. This CDR3 is built from 15 residues. CDR3 in amino acids: CASSVSRDRGYGYTF. The CDR3 DNA reads as TGTGCCAGCAGCGTAAGCCGGGACAGGGGCTACGGCTACACCTTC. Full variable domain (rest looked up from reference TRBV9 and TRBJ1-2): DSGVTQTPKHLITATGQRVTLRCSPRSGDLSVYWYQQSLDQGLQFLIQYYNGEERAKGNILERFSAQQFPDLHSELNLSSLELGDSALYFCASSVSRDRGYGYTFGSGTRLTVV.

The chain joins TRBV7-2 to TRBJ1-5, with D possibly being TRBD1 (5 bases). The CDR3 totals 14 residues. Germline loops: CDR1 SGHTA, CDR2 FQGNSA. V lost 1 base and J lost 7, with 11 bases in between. The CDR3 DNA follows: TGTGCCAGCAGCTTAGGGGGGGGTTACCAGCCCCAGCATTTT. This gives the protein CASSLGGGYQPQHF.

The table lists this clone with a few counts. Other DNA sequences in the same sample also yield this CDR3. DNA for the CDR3: TGCGCCAGCAGCCTCGGACAGGGCGACTATGGCTACACCTTC. It is translated as CASSLGQGDYGYTF. The genes are TRBV5-1 and TRBJ1-2; TRBD1 aligns across 8 bases. Germline CDR1 SGHRS, CDR2 YFSETQ. The CDR3 spans 14 residues. The ends lost 4 bases at V and 3 bases at J; junction bases unmatched: 5. The complete variable domain, with remaining parts taken from reference TRBV5-1 and TRBJ1-2, reads KAGVTQTPRYLIKTRGQQVTLSCSPISGHRSVSWYQQTPGQGLQFLFEYFSETQRNKGNFPGRFSGRQFSNSRSEMNVSTLELGDSALYLCASSLGQGDYGYTFGSGTRLTVV.

The rearrangement links TRBV29-1 to TRBJ1-1; weak D call: TRBD1 (5 bases). The CDR3 runs 12 residues. V was pared by 3 bases and J by 5 bases, with 10 bases between. Germline assignment: CDR1 SQVTM and CDR2 ANQGSEA. In DNA, the CDR3 is TGCAGCGTTGATAGGGGTTCTACTGAAGCTTTCTTT. Translated: CSVDRGSTEAFF.

The genes are TRBV15 and TRBJ1-2, with a tentative D call TRBD1 (6 bases). V was clipped by 6 bases and J by 5 bases, with 13 bases between them. CDR3 size: 13 residues. Germline V gene sequence: CDR1 LNHNV, CDR2 YYDKDF (reference sequence). DNA for the CDR3: TGTGCCACCAGTATGAACAGGGAGTATGGCTACACCTTC. Amino acid sequence: CATSMNREYGYTF.

The J gene is TRBJ1-1, the V gene TRBV7-9, with TRBD1 matching 9 bases. This CDR3 has 13 amino acids. Losses at the gene ends were 10 bases for V and 7 bases for J; bases not matched to a gene: 10. CDR1 is SEHNR, CDR2 FQNEAQ, per germline (reference sequence). The CDR3, as DNA: TGTGCCATACCACAGGGGGCGAGGGGTGAAGCTTTCTTT. This encodes CAIPQGARGEAFF.

The V gene is TRBV6-5, the J gene TRBJ2-3; 9 bases are shared with TRBD2. CDR1 and CDR2 (germline): MNHEY, SVGAGI. V shed 2 bases, J shed 6 bases, and the junction held 6 bases outside the gene matches. The CDR3 has 15 residues. CDR3 in amino acids: CASSYVAGAADTQYF. CDR3 nucleotides: TGTGCCAGCAGTTACGTAGCGGGGGCGGCCGATACGCAGTATTTT.

The rearrangement links TRBV10-2 to TRBJ2-3; 9 positions agree with TRBD1. After removal of 3 bases from V and 5 bases from J, the junction contained 9 bases not matched to a gene. The CDR3 is 16 amino acids. The V gene's germline CDR1 is WSHSY and CDR2 SAAADI. CDR3 sequence: CASSDLPTGGLDTQYF. The DNA of the CDR3 is TGCGCCAGCAGTGATCTCCCGACAGGGGGTTTAGATACGCAGTATTTT.

The CDR3 bases are TGTGCCAGCAGCTTCCGCTCCCGAATACAGGGGGCTCAAGAGACCCAGTACTTC. Translating gives CASSFRSRIQGAQETQYF. The V and J genes are TRBV21-1 and TRBJ2-5; the table's D call TRBD1 went unverified against the DNA. TRBV21-1 is tagged as a pseudogene. CDR3 length: 18 amino acids.

This clone was picked up one time. The genes are TRBV19 and TRBJ2-1; 7 bases fit TRBD1. Germline V gives CDR1 LNHDA, CDR2 SQIVND (reference sequence). The J segment lost 8 bases and the V segment lost 6 bases, leaving 10 bases of the junction unmatched. CDR3 size: 14 residues. CDR3 in amino acids: CASRTGVGIDEQFF. The CDR3 coding sequence is TGTGCCAGTAGAACAGGGGTTGGTATCGATGAGCAGTTCTTC.

This clone showed up just once. This chain joins TRBV19 and TRBJ2-3, with TRBD1 matching over 8 bases. The V and J ends lost 3 bases and 6 bases, in that order; junction bases with no gene match: 2. CDR1 LNHDA and CDR2 SQIVND come from the germline V gene (reference sequence). The CDR3 consists of 13 residues. In DNA, the CDR3 is TGTGCCAGTAGTATGGGACAGGTGGATACGCAGTATTTT. Translating it yields CASSMGQVDTQYF.

V and J are TRBV5-4 and TRBJ1-4, with D unresolved. Germline CDR1 and CDR2: SGHNT and YYREEE (reference sequence). Trimming shortened V by 5 bases and J by 8 bases, and 16 bases separated the two germline ends. The CDR3 runs 14 residues. Here the CDR3 reads CASRGEGPAEKLFF. As DNA, the CDR3 is TGTGCCAGCAGGGGAGAGGGTCCGGCGGAAAAACTGTTTTTT.